This T cell receptor beta chain came from a study of PD-L1 blockade in urothelial cancer. Time point indicated: pretreatment peripheral blood. The CDR3 sequence is 14 residues long. V gave up 8 bases and J gave up 4 bases, with 17 bases separating them. From germline, CDR1 is SGHVS and CDR2 FQNEAQ. The table came from immunoSEQ multiplex PCR; TCRdb's copy has only in-frame clones and leaves some out. The sample lists 70,000 to 75,000 clones, 65% to 85% occurring once. The clonotype originates from a woman between 65 and 79 years old with urothelial cancer. Sequenced here: PBMCs, sampled around atezolizumab (anti-PD-L1) treatment. The V call is TRBV7-8, the J call TRBJ2-5; TRBD1 is a possible D gene (6 bases). Here the CDR3 reads CASGTSQGRETQYF. CDR3 coding DNA: TGTGCCAGCGGGACCTCACAGGGTAGAGAGACCCAGTACTTC.